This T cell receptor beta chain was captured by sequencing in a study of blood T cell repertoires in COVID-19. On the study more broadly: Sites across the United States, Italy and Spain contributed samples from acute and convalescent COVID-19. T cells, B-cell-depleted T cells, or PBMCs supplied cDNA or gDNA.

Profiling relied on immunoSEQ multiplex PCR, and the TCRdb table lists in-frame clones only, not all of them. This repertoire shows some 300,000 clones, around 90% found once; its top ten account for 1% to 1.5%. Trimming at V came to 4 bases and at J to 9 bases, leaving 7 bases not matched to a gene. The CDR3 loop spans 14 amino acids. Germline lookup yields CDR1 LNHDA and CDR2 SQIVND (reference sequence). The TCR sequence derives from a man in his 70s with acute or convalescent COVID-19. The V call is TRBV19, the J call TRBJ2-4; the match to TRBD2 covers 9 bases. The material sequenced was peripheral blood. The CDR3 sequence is CASSTGTSLSIQYF. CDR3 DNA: TGTGCCAGTAGTACAGGGACTAGCCTTAGCATTCAGTACTTC.